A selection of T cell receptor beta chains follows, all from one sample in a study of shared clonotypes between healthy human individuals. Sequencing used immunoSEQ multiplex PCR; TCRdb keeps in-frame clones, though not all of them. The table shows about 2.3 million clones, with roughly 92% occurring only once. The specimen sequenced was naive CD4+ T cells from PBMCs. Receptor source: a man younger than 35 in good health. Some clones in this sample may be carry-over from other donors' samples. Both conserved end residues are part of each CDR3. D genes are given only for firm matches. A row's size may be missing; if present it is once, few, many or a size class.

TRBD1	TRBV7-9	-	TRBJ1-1	TGTGCCAGCAGCAATACGAACGGACAGGGGTCGGCTTTCTTT	CASSNTNGQGSAFF
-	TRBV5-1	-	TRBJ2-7	TGCGCCAGCAGCTTGGCTCCCTCCTACGAGCAGTACTTC	CASSLAPSYEQYF
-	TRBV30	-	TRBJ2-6	TGTGCCTGGAGGGCCCTTATCGCTGGGGCCAACGTCCTGACTTTC	CAWRALIAGANVLTF
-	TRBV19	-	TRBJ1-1	TGTGCCTCATCACGGGGGGATCTGAACACTGAAGCTTTCTTT	CASSRGDLNTEAFF
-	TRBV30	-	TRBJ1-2	TGTGCCTGGAGTGTAGTTGGGACCCATGGCTACACCTTC	CAWSVVGTHGYTF
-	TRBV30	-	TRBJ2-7	TGTGCCTGGAGTAGCGACCGAAGCTACGAGCAGTACTTC	CAWSSDRSYEQYF
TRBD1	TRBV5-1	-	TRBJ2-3	TGCGCCAGCCCTTACCACTTCGACAGGGCCTACACAGATACGCAGTATTTT	CASPYHFDRAYTDTQYF
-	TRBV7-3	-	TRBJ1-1	TGTGCCAGCAGCTTAATGGTAGACAGTGAAGCTTTCTTT	CASSLMVDSEAFF
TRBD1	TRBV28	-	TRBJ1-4	TGTGCCAGCAGGGGACAGGGGGCTACGGAAAAACTGTTTTTT	CASRGQGATEKLFF
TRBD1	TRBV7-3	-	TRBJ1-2	TGTGCCAGCAGCTTAGACGGACAGGGGTACTATGGCTACACCTTC	CASSLDGQGYYGYTF
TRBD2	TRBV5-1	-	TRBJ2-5	TGCGCCAGCAGGCGGACTAGCGGGACGGAGACCCAGTACTTC	CASRRTSGTETQYF
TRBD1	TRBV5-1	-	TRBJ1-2	TGCGCCAGCAGCAACCACCGGGACAGGGACTATGGCTACACCTTC	CASSNHRDRDYGYTF
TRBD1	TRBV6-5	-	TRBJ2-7	TGTGCCAGCAGTTATCGACAGGGCTACGAGCAGTACTTC	CASSYRQGYEQYF
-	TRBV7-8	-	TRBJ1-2	TGTGCCAGCAGCCCGGGCGGGACGGAACTCTATGGCTACACCTTC	CASSPGGTELYGYTF
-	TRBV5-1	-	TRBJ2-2	TGCGCCAGCAGCCCAGGGCGGATATCGAACACCGGGGAGCTGTTTTTT	CASSPGRISNTGELFF
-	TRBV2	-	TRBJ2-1	TGTGCCAGCAGTGTTACATCAGGACTTGACAATGAGCAGTTCTTC	CASSVTSGLDNEQFF
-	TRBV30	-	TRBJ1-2	TGTGCCTGGAGTGAATGGTCGCAGGGTGGCTACACCTTC	CAWSEWSQGGYTF
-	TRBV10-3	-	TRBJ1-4	TGTGCCAACGGAAGCGAAAAACTGTTTTTT	CANGSEKLFF
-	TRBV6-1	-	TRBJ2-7	TGTGCCAGCAGTGAACCCGAGCAGGCTCAAGCGCGGAGGTCTGCCGAGCAGTACTTC	CASSEPEQAQARRSAEQYF
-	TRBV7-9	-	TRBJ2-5	TGTGCCAGCAGCTTGGTCTCTGGCCAAGGGGAGACCCAGTACTTC	CASSLVSGQGETQYF
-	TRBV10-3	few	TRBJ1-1	TGTGCCATCAGTGAGGGTATAGGGACGGGGAACACTGAAGCTTTCTTT	CAISEGIGTGNTEAFF
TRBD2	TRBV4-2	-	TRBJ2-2	TGTGCCAGCAGCCAGACTAGCGGGAGGGCCGCCGGACCGGTTCTGCTGTTTTTT	CASSQTSGRAAGPVLLFF
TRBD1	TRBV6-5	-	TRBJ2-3	TGTGCCAGCAGCCGACAGGGGCCAGATACGCAGTATTTT	CASSRQGPDTQYF
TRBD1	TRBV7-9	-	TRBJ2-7	TGTGCCAGCAGCTTAACCGGACAGGGAGCTTCCTACGAGCAGTACTTC	CASSLTGQGASYEQYF
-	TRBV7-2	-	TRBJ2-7	TGTGCCAGCAGCCCGCGGAGAGCTACCTACGAGCAGTACTTC	CASSPRRATYEQYF
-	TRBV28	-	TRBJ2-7	TGTGCCAGCAGTGCTCCCTACGAGCAGTACTTC	CASSAPYEQYF
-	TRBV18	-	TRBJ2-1	TGTGCCAGCTCACCACCGGACTTTTTCACCGACAATGAGCAGTTCTTC	CASSPPDFFTDNEQFF
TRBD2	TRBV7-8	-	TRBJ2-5	TGTGCCAGCAGCCCAGTGAGGGCTAGCGGGAGTGTAGAGACCCAGTACTTC	CASSPVRASGSVETQYF
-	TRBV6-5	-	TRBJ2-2	TGTGCCAGCAGTTACAGGCCCTTCGAGGGGGAGCTGTTTTTT	CASSYRPFEGELFF
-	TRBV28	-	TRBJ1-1	TGTGCCAGCAGTTTACCCGATTGGGTTGAAGCTTTCTTT	CASSLPDWVEAFF
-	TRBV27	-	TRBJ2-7	TGTGCCAGCAGCTCAGGGGCCTTATCCTACGAGCAGTACTTC	CASSSGALSYEQYF
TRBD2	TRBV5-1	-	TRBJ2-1	TGCGCCAGCAGCTTGGGGGGGACTAGCGTTGAGCAGTTCTTC	CASSLGGTSVEQFF
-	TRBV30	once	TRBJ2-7	TGTGCCTGGAGTGTACGGGGCGGGGGCCACTCCTACGAGCAGTACTTC	CAWSVRGGGHSYEQYF
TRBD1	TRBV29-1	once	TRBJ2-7	TGCAGCGTTTATCCGGGACAGGGGGCCTACGAGCAGTACTTC	CSVYPGQGAYEQYF
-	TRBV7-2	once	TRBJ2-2	TGTGCCAGCAGCTTAGCGAGATCGGGGGAGCTGTTTTTT	CASSLARSGELFF
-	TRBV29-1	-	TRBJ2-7	TGCAGCGGGGGCCAGGGTTCCTACGAGCAGTACTTC	CSGGQGSYEQYF
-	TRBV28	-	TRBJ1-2	TGTGCCAGCACCGAAGGGGCCCTCGTCTATGGCTACACCTTC	CASTEGALVYGYTF
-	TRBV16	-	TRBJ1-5	TGTGCCAGCGGTGGGGGGGCTCAACAGCCCCAGCATTTT	CASGGGAQQPQHF
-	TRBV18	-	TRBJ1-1	TGTGCCAGCTCATCCGGCACAGGAAGGGGTGCTTTCTTT	CASSSGTGRGAFF
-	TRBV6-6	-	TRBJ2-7	TGTGCCAGCAGTTACTCTATCGGAGAGCAGTACTTC	CASSYSIGEQYF
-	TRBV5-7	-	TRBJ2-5	TGTGCCAGCAGCTTGGGGGCCGGGACCCTTTCTCAAGAGACCCAGTACTTC	CASSLGAGTLSQETQYF
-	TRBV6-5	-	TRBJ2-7	TGTGCCAGCAGTTACTCGAAATTAGGATTTTATGAGCAGTACTTC	CASSYSKLGFYEQYF
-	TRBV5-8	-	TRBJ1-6	TGTGCCAGCAGCTTTTTGAGTGGGACCCAGAGTTCACCCCTCCACTTT	CASSFLSGTQSSPLHF
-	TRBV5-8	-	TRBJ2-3	TGTGCCAGCAGCTTAGCCACTAGCACAGATACGCAGTATTTT	CASSLATSTDTQYF
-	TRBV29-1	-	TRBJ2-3	TGCAGCGTTCGGGCGGGGAGCACAGATACGCAGTATTTT	CSVRAGSTDTQYF
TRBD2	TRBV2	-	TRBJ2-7	TGTGCCAGCAGTCGCGGGAGGAACGAGCAGTACTTC	CASSRGRNEQYF
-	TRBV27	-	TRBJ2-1	TGTGCCAGCAGTTTTGCGGGCCCCTACAATGAGCAGTTCTTC	CASSFAGPYNEQFF
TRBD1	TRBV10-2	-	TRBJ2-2	TGCGCCAGCAGAGCACAGGGGTCCGGGGAGCTGTTTTTT	CASRAQGSGELFF
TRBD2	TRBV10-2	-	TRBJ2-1	TGCGCCAGTAGGGAGGGAAGGTGGACTAGCCAAATTGCTCGTTACAATGAGCAGTTCTTC	CASREGRWTSQIARYNEQFF
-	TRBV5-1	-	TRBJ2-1	TGCGCCAGCAGCCTGGATACTCGACGGGAGCAGTTCTTC	CASSLDTRREQFF
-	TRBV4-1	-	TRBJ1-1	TGCGCCAGCAGCCAACGGGGCGGGGTCAACACTGAAGCTTTCTTT	CASSQRGGVNTEAFF
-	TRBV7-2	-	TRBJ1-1	TGTGCCAGCAGCTTAGCATTTATGGGAGCTGAAGCTTTCTTT	CASSLAFMGAEAFF
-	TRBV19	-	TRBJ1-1	TGTGCCAGTAGTATCTGGCAGCAGAGACATGAAGCTTTCTTT	CASSIWQQRHEAFF